This T cell receptor (beta chain) was identified in a study of control samples from healthy donors and cancer patients. V was cut by 1 base and J by 2 bases, with 9 bases left in between. CDR3 length equals 14 residues. The germline V gene has CDR1 SGHTA and CDR2 FQGNSA. This clone was observed a few times. Other DNA variants within this sample encode the same CDR3. Generated by immunoSEQ multiplex PCR, the TCRdb table keeps only in-frame clones and is missing some. The table has about 65,000 clones, about nine tenths seen once. The chain carries TRBV7-2 and TRBJ2-7; tentative D call: TRBD2 (5 bases). The receptor comes from a woman aged 45-65 years with colorectal cancer. Sequencing was done on a sample of PBMCs. The chain's CDR3 is CASSLGRGTYEQYF. The CDR3 coding sequence is TGTGCCAGCAGCTTAGGACGGGGTACCTACGAGCAGTACTTC.